Included here is one T cell receptor beta chain sequence, with context. This sample is drawn from a study of beta chain features in type 1 diabetes. Investigators reverse transcribed all isolated RNA, so they sequenced expressed TCRB transcripts. The data were produced by immunoSEQ multiplex PCR, yet TCRdb's version contains in-frame clones alone and is incomplete. The sample has hundreds of thousands of clones; 10% to 12% are singletons. The sequenced material came from naive CD4+ T cells from blood. The receptor comes from a woman aged 18-29 years in good health.

The CDR3 loop reads CASSSADGSGGYTF. CDR3 nucleotide sequence: TGTGCCAGCAGCTCAGCGGACGGCTCGGGTGGCTACACCTTC. V usage is TRBV7-9 and J usage is TRBJ1-2, with D unclear. The CDR3 sequence is 14 residues long. V was trimmed by 4 bases and J by 7 bases, leaving 16 bases between them. Germline CDR1 and CDR2: SEHNR and FQNEAQ (reference sequence).